Described below is a single T cell receptor beta chain sequence and its context. This record belongs to a study of STAT5B mutations in CD4+ large granular lymphocyte leukemia. The repertoire was sequenced with immunoSEQ multiplex PCR; TCRdb's copy has only in-frame clones and lacks some. The top ten clones hold roughly 13% of a sample with 20,000 or so clones, roughly 84% of them seen once. This receptor was obtained from a human donor in good health. Material: CD4+ T cells from blood buffy coats.

The CDR3 nucleotides are TGTGCCTCAAGGACAGGGGTGGGCACTGAAGCTTTCTTT. Encoded protein: CASRTGVGTEAFF. J is TRBJ1-1 and V is TRBV30; TRBD1 agrees at 9 bases. Unmatched junction bases numbered 7, after V lost 7 bases and J lost 4 bases. Germline values: CDR1 GTSNPN, CDR2 SVGIG (reference sequence). CDR3 length: 13 amino acids.